This TCR beta chain came from a study of blood T cell repertoires in COVID-19. As for the study in general: Acute and convalescent COVID-19 samples came from the United States, Italy and Spain. T cells, B-cell-depleted T cells, or PBMCs supplied cDNA or gDNA.

Per the study methods: Estimation of nucleated cell counts relied on the amplification of reference gene primers. Repertoires were generated with immunoSEQ multiplex PCR, while TCRdb's copy carries only in-frame clones and drops some. That table furnishes V, J and clone size, whereas the DNA furnished D and trimming. The table records about 120,000 clones, about 80% of them present only once. The CDR3 loop spans 14 amino acids. Germline V gene lookup returns CDR1 LNHDA and CDR2 SQIVND (reference sequence). V shed 5 bases and J shed 7 bases, with 14 bases lying between them. The sample was peripheral blood. The sequence derives from a man aged 40-50 years with active or convalescent COVID-19. The chain couples TRBV19 to TRBJ1-4; D call uncertain. CDR3 loop: CASSAGSFFEKLFF. The CDR3 DNA is TGTGCCAGTAGTGCGGGCAGCTTTTTTGAAAAACTGTTTTTT.